What follows are 27 T cell receptor beta chains derived from one specimen sequenced in a study of blood T cells in healthy people across ages. Primers used in a second PCR of roughly 7 to 12 cycles were a sample-barcoded 5' primer and a J-beta primer mix. TCRdb redid the calling of the 5' RACE reads with MiXCR, one entry per CDR3 protein. The sample has some 1.8 million distinct CDR3 sequences, around 40% seen once; the top ten hold 23%. The sample was blood. These receptors were obtained from a human donor in good health.

This clonotype was seen a single time. J is TRBJ2-1 and V is TRBV11-3, with 9 bases aligning to TRBD2. The CDR3 has 16 amino acids. Germline values: CDR1 SGHNT, CDR2 YENEEA. The trim removed 5 bases at V and 5 bases at J, leaving 10 bases unmatched. CDR3 loop: CASSPQAGGWNNEQFF. The DNA of the CDR3 is TGTGCCAGCAGCCCTCAAGCGGGGGGCTGGAACAATGAGCAGTTCTTC. Full variable domain (remainder filled in from reference TRBV11-3 and TRBJ2-1): EAGVVQSPRYKIIEKKQPVAFWCNPISGHNTLYWYLQNLGQGPELLIRYENEEAVDDSQLPKDRFSAERLKGVDSTLKIQPAELGDSAVYLCASSPQAGGWNNEQFFGPGTRLTVL.

The J gene is TRBJ2-5, the V gene TRBV3-1; 7 bases line up with TRBD2. The J call may be faulty, since TRBJ2-7 better matches the DNA end. There are 16 residues in the CDR3. Germline V gene sequence: CDR1 LGHDT, CDR2 YNNKEL (reference sequence). The CDR3: CASSQVMGEGSNEQYF. CDR3 DNA: TGTGCCAGCAGCCAAGTAATGGGGGAGGGGAGCAACGAGCAGTACTTC.

This clonotype was picked up a small number of times. The chain uses TRBV12-3 or TRBV12-4 and TRBJ1-2; D may be TRBD1 (5 bases). Trimming shortened V by 5 bases and J by 5 bases, and 12 bases separated the two germline ends. The length of the CDR3 is 13 residues. DNA of the CDR3: TGTGCCAGCAGTAGATCAGGGATGTATGGCTACACCTTC. Translation: CASSRSGMYGYTF.

The chain links TRBV20-1 to TRBJ2-4, with D perhaps given as TRBD1 or TRBD2 (6 bases each). Matching the DNA end better, TRBJ2-5 makes the J call doubtful. Germline V gene lookup returns CDR1 DFQATT and CDR2 SNEGSKA (reference sequence). This CDR3 comprises 13 residues. CDR3 DNA sequence: TGCAGTGCTAGAGATCGGGGGCCGGAGACCCAGTACTTC. It yields the protein CSARDRGPETQYF.

In this sample, this clonotype turned up a few times. The rearrangement links TRBV4-3 to TRBJ2-1, with a weak D call TRBD1 (5 bases). The V gene lost 7 bases and the J gene lost 0 bases, with 13 bases spanning the gap. This CDR3 has 15 residues. The germline V gene has CDR1 LGHNA and CDR2 YSLEER. The CDR3 here is CASKQDVSSYNEQFF. CDR3 bases: TGCGCCAGCAAACAGGACGTGAGCTCCTACAATGAGCAGTTCTTC.

Only a few counts were recorded for this clonotype. The chain is built from TRBV3-1 and TRBJ1-2, with D maybe TRBD1 (5 bases). With 11 bases removed from V and 8 bases from J, the gap between germline ends came to 21 bases. The CDR3 loop spans 13 amino acids. CDR1 LGHDT and CDR2 YNNKEL come from the germline V gene (reference sequence). This chain's CDR3 is CAAGVEWGDGYTF. The CDR3 nucleotides are TGTGCCGCCGGGGTAGAGTGGGGGGACGGCTACACCTTC.

The genes are TRBV11-1 and TRBJ2-7, with D perhaps TRBD2 (5 bases). Deletions cut 5 bases from V and 7 bases from J, with 21 bases between. Germline CDR1 is SGHAT and CDR2 is FQDESV (reference sequence). The CDR3 length is 15 residues. The CDR3 reads CASSLRRTAEVEQYF. The CDR3 coding sequence is TGTGCCAGCAGCCTCAGGCGGACTGCCGAGGTGGAGCAGTACTTC.

The table lists this clonotype with a count of one. This chain uses TRBV20-1 with TRBJ1-2; D gene uncertain. Germline CDR1 reads DFQATT; CDR2 reads SNEGSKA (reference sequence). The CDR3 loop spans 15 amino acids. Between the trimmed V and J ends, which lost 5 bases and 4 bases, there was a span of 20 bases. CDR3 protein: CSAGGAGILVYGYTF. The CDR3 coding sequence is TGCAGTGCTGGAGGTGCCGGCATACTCGTCTATGGCTACACCTTC.

The rearrangement links TRBV29-1 to TRBJ2-4, with D perhaps matching TRBD2 (6 bases). The DNA matches TRBJ2-7 better at its end, which makes the J call doubtful. This CDR3 comprises 12 residues. CDR1 SQVTM and CDR2 ANQGSEA come from the germline V gene. CDR3 DNA sequence: TGCAGCGTTACCCCCCGGCGGGGCGAGCAGTACTTC. Protein: CSVTPRRGEQYF.

The gene calls are TRBV7-2 and TRBJ2-7; D may be TRBD2 (5 bases). Germline CDR1 SGHTA, CDR2 FQGNSA. The CDR3 is 13 residues long. V gave up 3 bases and J gave up 7 bases, with 13 bases separating them. The DNA for the CDR3 is TGTGCCAGCAGCTTTGAGGCCCGGAGGGAGCAGTACTTC. Translation: CASSFEARREQYF.

The chain links TRBV24-1 to TRBJ1-2; 11 nucleotides align to TRBD1. After removal of 4 bases from V and 4 bases from J, the junction contained 4 bases not matched to a gene. The CDR3 contains 15 residues. Per germline, CDR1 KGHDR and CDR2 SFDVKD. The CDR3 DNA sequence: TGTGCCACCAGTGAAGGGACAGGGGGGATCTATGGCTACACCTTC. Its protein is CATSEGTGGIYGYTF.

This rearrangement joins TRBV6-1 to TRBJ2-3, with D unresolved. With 0 bases removed from V and 3 bases from J, the gap between germline ends came to 10 bases. The germline CDR1 and CDR2 sequences are MNHNS and SASEGT. CDR3 size: 15 residues. The CDR3 region is CASSEALHETDTQYF. CDR3 nucleotide sequence: TGTGCCAGCAGTGAAGCGCTTCACGAGACAGATACGCAGTATTTT.

This chain connects TRBV20-1 to TRBJ2-4; weak D call: TRBD1 (5 bases). The J call may be mistaken, given a closer DNA end match to TRBJ2-7. The CDR3 is 11 amino acids. In germline, CDR1 is DFQATT, CDR2 SNEGSKA (reference sequence). CDR3 protein: CSARGRDEQYF. In DNA form, the CDR3 reads TGCAGTGCTAGAGGCAGGGACGAGCAGTACTTC.

The V gene is TRBV5-1, the J gene TRBJ2-6; D is ambiguous. Trimming took 0 bases from V and 0 from J, leaving 7 bases between them. The CDR3 contains 16 residues. Per germline, CDR1 SGHRS and CDR2 YFSETQ. Written as DNA, the CDR3 is TGCGCCAGCAGCTTGGGGGCCGTCTCTGGGGCCAACGTCCTGACTTTC. Its translation: CASSLGAVSGANVLTF. Full variable domain (outside the CDR3, taken from reference TRBV5-1 and TRBJ2-6): KAGVTQTPRYLIKTRGQQVTLSCSPISGHRSVSWYQQTPGQGLQFLFEYFSETQRNKGNFPGRFSGRQFSNSRSEMNVSTLELGDSALYLCASSLGAVSGANVLTFGAGSRLTVL.

This clonotype came up many times. The CDR3 region has the DNA TGTGCCAGCAGCTTAGGGTGGGGGCCCTCCTACGAGCAGTACTTC. Its protein product is CASSLGWGPSYEQYF. The rearrangement joins TRBV7-2 to TRBJ2-7; a possible D gene is TRBD1 (6 bases). Trimming pared 1 base from V and 0 bases from J, leaving 10 bases between. There are 15 residues in the CDR3. Germline V gene sequence: CDR1 SGHTA, CDR2 FQGNSA.

The V and J genes are TRBV29-1 and TRBJ1-1; D remains ambiguous. CDR3 length: 13 amino acids. V was trimmed by 7 bases and J by 4 bases, leaving 16 bases between them. CDR1 SQVTM and CDR2 ANQGSEA come from the germline V gene. In DNA form, the CDR3 reads TGCAGCGCGGCCGGGCCTTGGGGCACTGAAGCTTTCTTT. Translating gives CSAAGPWGTEAFF.

This clonotype has only a few counts. V and J are TRBV9 and TRBJ2-7; TRBD1 is a possible D gene (6 bases). The V end was cut by 2 bases, the J end by 2 bases, with 17 bases between. Germline values: CDR1 SGDLS, CDR2 YYNGEE. This CDR3 has 16 residues. CDR3 nucleotides: TGTGCCAGCAGCGTCGACCGGACAGAAAAACCCTACGAGCAGTACTTC. Translating it yields CASSVDRTEKPYEQYF.

The V call is TRBV7-3, the J call TRBJ2-2, with 9 bases aligning to TRBD1. Germline V gives CDR1 SGHTA, CDR2 FQGTGA. V gave up 3 bases and J gave up 2 bases; unmatched junction bases: 4. The CDR3 totals 16 residues. Here the CDR3 reads CASSLTGGRNTGELFF. CDR3 nucleotides: TGTGCCAGCAGCTTGACAGGGGGAAGAAACACCGGGGAGCTGTTTTTT. The entire variable domain, with the rest obtained from reference TRBV7-3 and TRBJ2-2, is as follows: GAGVSQTPSNKVTEKGKYVELRCDPISGHTALYWYRQSLGQGPEFLIYFQGTGAADDSGLPNDRFFAVRPEGSVSTLKIQRTERGDSAVYLCASSLTGGRNTGELFFGEGSRLTVL.

The chain has TRBV20-1 and TRBJ2-3; 8 bases are shared with TRBD2. CDR3 length equals 16 residues. V was pared by 3 bases and J by 2 bases, with 10 bases of the junction left unmatched. CDR1 DFQATT and CDR2 SNEGSKA come from the germline V gene (reference sequence). In nucleotides, the CDR3 is TGCAGTGCTAGTTCTGAGCGGGGGACTTACACAGATACGCAGTATTTT. This codes for CSASSERGTYTDTQYF.

The CDR3 loop reads CSAAGTDTGELFF. CDR3 nucleotides: TGCAGCGCCGCAGGGACGGACACCGGGGAGCTGTTTTTT. The V and J genes are TRBV29-1 and TRBJ2-2; D may match TRBD1 or TRBD2 (5 bases each). V dropped 7 bases and J dropped 3 bases, with 12 bases sitting between them. Germline CDR1 and CDR2: SQVTM and ANQGSEA. The CDR3 consists of 13 residues.

The chain joins TRBV20-1 to TRBJ2-3; possibly TRBD2 for D (6 bases). Trimming cost V 0 bases and J 2 bases, with 15 bases left between them. Germline CDR1 and CDR2: DFQATT and SNEGSKA (reference sequence). This CDR3 is 16 amino acids long. The CDR3: CSARDPGSGNTDTQYF. The CDR3 DNA reads TGCAGTGCTAGAGATCCGGGTAGCGGCAACACAGATACGCAGTATTTT.

The CDR3 DNA follows: TGTGCCAGCAGCGTGGAGTACGGGGCCAACGTCCTGACTTTC. Translated: CASSVEYGANVLTF. This chain uses TRBV2 with TRBJ2-6, with D unclear. Trimming shortened V by 6 bases and J by 4 bases, and 10 bases separated the two germline ends. Germline CDR1 and CDR2: SNHLY and FYNNEI. This CDR3 is 14 amino acids long.

This clonotype was seen a handful of times. The chain employs TRBV25-1 and TRBJ2-3; D gene unclear. Trimming shortened V by 2 bases and J by 2 bases, and 8 bases separated the two germline ends. CDR1 is MGHDK, CDR2 SYGVNS, per germline. CDR3 length: 14 amino acids. The CDR3 region is CASSEQDYTDTQYF. In DNA form, the CDR3 reads TGTGCCAGCAGTGAACAGGATTACACAGATACGCAGTATTTT.

This chain joins TRBV6-2 or TRBV6-3 and TRBJ2-3, with TRBD1 matching 8 bases. CDR1 and CDR2 (germline): MNHEY, SVGEGT. V trimming: 7 bases; J trimming: 2 bases; junction bases outside the gene matches: 11. This CDR3 comprises 16 residues. In DNA, the CDR3 is TGTGCCAGCACCATCCGACCGACAGGGGACACAGATACGCAGTATTTT. It specifies CASTIRPTGDTDTQYF.

The chain combines TRBV12-3 or TRBV12-4 with TRBJ2-3, with TRBD2 matching 7 bases. The CDR3 length is 16 residues. V was pared by 3 bases and J by 1 base, with 7 bases of the junction left unmatched. CDR3 loop: CASSLINAGGTDTQYF. In nucleotides, the CDR3 is TGTGCCAGCAGTTTGATCAACGCGGGGGGCACAGATACGCAGTATTTT.

The J gene is TRBJ2-3, the V gene TRBV12-5; D is possibly TRBD2 (7 bases). V lost 2 bases to trimming and J lost 6 bases, with 12 bases between them. The CDR3 totals 14 residues. Per the germline V gene, CDR1 is LGHNT and CDR2 is FRNRAP. In DNA form, the CDR3 reads TGTGCTAGTGGTTTGCGAGAGGGGGGGGATACGCAGTATTTT. Translated: CASGLREGGDTQYF.

This clonotype was recorded at least ten times. The CDR3 nucleotides are TGTGCCAGCAGTTTAACCGGGACAGCTCATGACGAGCAGTACTTC. Its translation is CASSLTGTAHDEQYF. J is TRBJ2-7 and V is TRBV7-9; 7 nucleotides agree with TRBD1. The CDR3 is 15 residues long. Germline V gene lookup returns CDR1 SEHNR and CDR2 FQNEAQ (reference sequence). Trimming took 6 bases from V and 5 from J; bases not matched to a gene: 13.